These 18 T cell receptor beta chains originate from one sample sequenced in a study of vaccination and CD4 T cells after COVID-19. TCRdb re-derived calls from the PCR reads in MiXCR, one entry per CDR3 protein. Seen here are 15,000 to 25,000 distinct CDR3 sequences, about three fifths observed once, and the top ten hold more than 0.95%. The sequencing here drew on CD4+ T cells from blood, taken after SARS-CoV-2 vaccination. These receptors all come from a human donor who had recovered from COVID-19.

The chain recombines TRBV18 with TRBJ1-2; D is possibly TRBD1 (6 bases). The CDR3 extends over 17 amino acids. Per germline, CDR1 KGHSH and CDR2 LQKENI. Trimming shortened V by 3 bases and J by 5 bases, and 22 bases separated the two germline ends. This CDR3 is CASSPTPPGGGHYGYTF. The CDR3 nucleotides are TGTGCCAGCTCACCTACACCCCCGGGGGGGGGGCATTATGGCTACACCTTC.

The chain couples TRBV20-1 to TRBJ2-7; 12 positions match TRBD2. This CDR3 comprises 14 residues. Germline V gene sequence: CDR1 DFQATT, CDR2 SNEGSKA (reference sequence). Unmatched junction bases numbered 6, after V lost 5 bases and J lost 4 bases. DNA of the CDR3: TGCAGTGCTGTTCGACTAGCGGGAGATTACGAGCAGTACTTC. This gives the protein CSAVRLAGDYEQYF.

In the case of this clonotype: The junction differs from germline at one of its ends, possibly a read error. The chain uses TRBV6-5 and TRBJ1-1; no firm D call. The germline V gene encodes CDR1 MNHEY and CDR2 SVGAGI. CDR3 length: 11 residues. The CDR3 loop reads CASSYNSEAFF. In DNA, the CDR3 is TGTGCCAGCAGTTACAACAGTGAAGCTTTCTTT.

This clonotype was counted only a few times. The chain recombines TRBV6-1 with TRBJ1-5; 7 nucleotides match TRBD1. CDR1 is MNHNS and CDR2 is SASEGT in the germline V gene. V lost 4 bases to trimming and J lost 4 bases; unmatched junction nucleotides: 1. The CDR3 extends over 13 amino acids. CDR3 DNA sequence: TGTGCCAGCAGTGGGGACAGAAATCAGCCCCAGCATTTT. Protein: CASSGDRNQPQHF.

There are a few counts of this clonotype. The chain links TRBV20-1 to TRBJ2-1; tentative D call: TRBD1 (6 bases). The V gene's germline CDR1 is DFQATT and CDR2 SNEGSKA (reference sequence). CDR3 length: 13 amino acids. V lost 5 bases, J lost 6 bases, and 14 bases lay in between. The DNA of the CDR3 is TGCAGTGCTCCCCCTCAGGGGCGCAATGAGCAGTTCTTC. It is translated as CSAPPQGRNEQFF.

The chain joins TRBV30 to TRBJ1-1; no clear D gene. The CDR3 totals 13 residues. V shed 0 bases and J shed 8 bases, with 13 bases lying between them. Germline V gene lookup returns CDR1 GTSNPN and CDR2 SVGIG (reference sequence). This chain's CDR3 is CAWSVGFGVEAFF. The CDR3 DNA is TGTGCCTGGAGTGTAGGGTTTGGAGTAGAAGCTTTCTTT. Full variable domain (remainder filled in from reference TRBV30 and TRBJ1-1): SQTIHQWPATLVQPVGSPLSLECTVEGTSNPNLYWYRQAAGRGLQLLFYSVGIGQISSEVPQNLSASRPQDRQFILSSKKLLLSDSGFYLCAWSVGFGVEAFFGQGTRLTVV.

This clonotype came up a few times. The chain joins TRBV20-1 to TRBJ1-1, with D tentatively TRBD1 (5 bases). CDR1 DFQATT and CDR2 SNEGSKA come from the germline V gene (reference sequence). Trimming left V 1 base short and J 11 bases short, with 23 bases between. CDR3 length: 15 residues. The CDR3 is CSARGEGTGPAGAFF. In DNA, the CDR3 is TGCAGTGCTAGAGGAGAAGGTACAGGTCCTGCCGGGGCTTTCTTT.

The rearrangement joins TRBV20-1 to TRBJ2-3; a weak D match, TRBD1 (6 bases). Looked up from germline, CDR1 is DFQATT and CDR2 is SNEGSKA (reference sequence). This CDR3 has 12 residues. Trimming stripped 3 bases from V and 3 bases from J, with 7 bases between. CDR3 DNA: TGCAGTGCTAGGACAGGAACAGATACGCAGTATTTT. It translates to CSARTGTDTQYF.

The rearrangement links TRBV7-9 to TRBJ2-3; possible D gene TRBD1, 6 bases. The CDR3 sequence is 15 residues long. V lost 3 bases to trimming and J lost 0 bases, with 10 bases between them. The V gene's germline CDR1 is SEHNR and CDR2 FQNEAQ (reference sequence). The CDR3 sequence: CASSFRDMSTDTQYF. The CDR3 region has the DNA TGTGCCAGCAGCTTCAGGGACATGAGCACAGATACGCAGTATTTT.

V and J are TRBV19 and TRBJ1-2, with 7 bases aligning to TRBD1. V gave up 3 bases and J gave up 4 bases; unmatched junction bases: 8. This CDR3 is 15 amino acids long. Per germline, CDR1 LNHDA and CDR2 SQIVND (reference sequence). CDR3 in amino acids: CASSIPDRDFYGYTF. The DNA for the CDR3 is TGTGCCAGTAGTATCCCTGACAGGGACTTCTATGGCTACACCTTC.

V gene TRBV19 combines with J gene TRBJ1-5, with D possibly matching TRBD1 (6 bases). Trimming shortened V by 0 bases and J by 4 bases, and 19 bases separated the two germline ends. Germline CDR1 LNHDA, CDR2 SQIVND (reference sequence). The length of the CDR3 is 18 residues. CDR3 loop: CASSIDQGWQGLNQPQHF. The CDR3 bases are TGTGCCAGTAGTATAGATCAGGGTTGGCAGGGGCTTAATCAGCCCCAGCATTTT.

The chain employs TRBV12-1 and TRBJ1-5; TRBD1 is the table's D call and was not checked against the DNA. TRBV12-1 is assigned pseudogene status. This CDR3 contains 15 residues. CDR3 sequence reads: CASSFGGASNQPQHF. The CDR3, as DNA: TGTGCCAGCAGCTTTGGGGGGGCCAGCAATCAGCCCCAGCATTTT.

This clonotype was counted only a few times. The chain recombines TRBV20-1 with TRBJ2-1, with D unclear. Germline CDR1 reads DFQATT; CDR2 reads SNEGSKA (reference sequence). Trimming cost V 3 bases and J 8 bases, with 11 bases left between them. This CDR3 has 12 amino acids. The CDR3 DNA reads as TGCAGTGCTAGTGAAGGGATCTATGAGCAGTTCTTC. Translating gives CSASEGIYEQFF.

The chain has TRBV7-9 and TRBJ2-7, with D possibly TRBD2 on 6 matching bases. Germline V gene sequence: CDR1 SEHNR, CDR2 FQNEAQ (reference sequence). V was cut by 3 bases and J by 0 bases, with 12 bases left in between. The CDR3 sequence is 15 residues long. The chain's CDR3 is CASSFGEALSYEQYF. The CDR3, as DNA: TGTGCCAGCAGCTTCGGGGAGGCCCTCTCCTACGAGCAGTACTTC.

The J gene is TRBJ1-1, the V gene TRBV20-1; 9 bases agree with TRBD1. CDR3 length equals 18 residues. The junction had 18 bases not matched to a gene; V was cut back by 7 bases and J by 0 bases. The germline gives CDR1 DFQATT, CDR2 SNEGSKA (reference sequence). The CDR3 DNA is TGCAGTGTTCGCACAGGGGGCGCGTCGAATCTTATGAACACTGAAGCTTTCTTT. Translated, it gives CSVRTGGASNLMNTEAFF.

The chain couples TRBV6-2 or TRBV6-3 to TRBJ2-7; weak D call: TRBD2 (5 bases). Germline V CDR1 and CDR2: MNHEY, SVGEGT. V lost 6 bases and J lost 2, with 17 bases in between. There are 15 residues in the CDR3. For the CDR3, the DNA is TGTGCCAGCAGACCTACCGGGGTTGGCGCCTACGAGCAGTACTTC. This translates into CASRPTGVGAYEQYF.

This clonotype turned up a few times. The chain couples TRBV25-1 to TRBJ1-2, with a weak D call TRBD1 (5 bases). The CDR3 totals 14 residues. Germline V gene data show CDR1 as MGHDK and CDR2 as SYGVNS. Between the trimmed V and J ends, which lost 4 bases and 4 bases, there was a span of 13 bases. The CDR3 DNA is TGTGCCAGCAGTGCGTCGGGGGGAGGCTATGGCTACACCTTC. This sequence encodes CASSASGGGYGYTF.

This clonotype has only a few counts. The chain joins TRBV7-7 to TRBJ2-5; TRBD2 matches 10 bases. Trimming cost V 5 bases and J 5 bases; bases outside gene matches: 11. In germline, CDR1 is SSHAT, CDR2 FNYEAQ (reference sequence). The CDR3 totals 16 residues. CDR3 in amino acids: CASSPRTSGVRETQYF. CDR3 DNA: TGTGCCAGCAGCCCCCGGACTAGCGGTGTTAGGGAGACCCAGTACTTC.